These 8 T cell receptor beta chains came from one sample sequenced in a study of blood T cell repertoires in COVID-19 (dated by TCRdb to the early 2020s). The protocol used for the library was the immunoSEQ multiplex PCR assay. Imported from immuneACCESS, the table was reduced by TCRdb to in-frame sequences with V and J called. These copies leave out some clones; in studies compared against another copy, an unresolved V gene accounts for under half, and the cause of the remainder is not known. The sample profile shows about 130,000 clones; 65% to 90% of them were found once. About 2.5% of the sample comes from the top ten. The sequenced sample consisted of PBMCs or T cells enriched from blood (not recorded which). These receptors all come from a woman in her 50s who had recovered from COVID-19.

This clone has a handful of counts. The rearrangement uses TRBV6-2 or TRBV6-3 and TRBJ2-2, with TRBD1 matching 9 bases. After removal of 7 bases from V and 1 base from J, the junction contained 10 bases not matched to a gene. Per germline, CDR1 MNHEY and CDR2 SVGEGT. The CDR3 consists of 17 residues. CDR3 loop: CASTPLPGQGNTGELFF. The CDR3, as DNA: TGTGCCAGCACCCCCCTCCCGGGACAGGGGAACACCGGGGAGCTGTTTTTT.

J is TRBJ1-1 and V is TRBV6-5; unclear D gene. The CDR3 spans 13 residues. The germline V gene has CDR1 MNHEY and CDR2 SVGAGI. Trimming took 4 bases from V and 2 from J, leaving 8 bases between them. The CDR3 protein is CASSLRVNTEAFF. CDR3 DNA sequence: TGTGCCAGCAGTTTACGGGTAAACACTGAAGCTTTCTTT.

This chain joins TRBV11-2 and TRBJ1-2; 9 nucleotides align to TRBD1. Germline V gene data show CDR1 as SGHAT and CDR2 as FQNNGV. The CDR3 totals 15 residues. V shed 6 bases, J shed 6 bases, and the junction held 11 bases outside the gene matches. The CDR3 region is CASRGFRDRDHGYTF. The CDR3 DNA follows: TGTGCCAGCAGGGGATTCCGGGACAGGGATCATGGCTACACCTTC.

The rearrangement joins TRBV7-9 to TRBJ1-4, with TRBD1 matching over 12 bases. The CDR3 has 14 residues. The germline gives CDR1 SEHNR, CDR2 FQNEAQ (reference sequence). Trimming removed 10 bases from V and 2 bases from J; junction bases left unmatched: 2. The CDR3 is CATGQGATNEKLFF. In nucleotides, the CDR3 is TGTGCCACGGGACAGGGGGCGACTAATGAAAAACTGTTTTTT.

V and J are TRBV15 and TRBJ1-5; D perhaps matches TRBD1 (5 bases). The CDR3 contains 14 residues. The ends were cut back, 4 bases at V and 2 bases at J, with 9 bases in the middle. Per germline, CDR1 LNHNV and CDR2 YYDKDF (reference sequence). The CDR3 bases are TGTGCCACCAGCATCAGGGTTGGCAATCAGCCCCAGCATTTT. It translates to CATSIRVGNQPQHF.

V usage is TRBV13 and J usage is TRBJ2-5; the match to TRBD2 covers 14 bases. Germline V lookup: CDR1 PRHDT, CDR2 FYEKMQ (reference sequence). V was clipped by 5 bases and J by 4 bases; unmatched bases: 9. The CDR3 is 17 amino acids. The CDR3 loop is CASSLRPTSGGAETQYF. CDR3 nucleotides: TGTGCCAGCAGCCTCCGGCCGACTAGCGGGGGGGCAGAGACCCAGTACTTC.

This chain links TRBV18 with TRBJ2-1; 15 nucleotides line up with TRBD2. This CDR3 has 16 residues. CDR1 is KGHSH, CDR2 LQKENI, per germline. With 3 bases clipped from V and 8 bases from J, the junction kept 5 bases outside the gene matches. The CDR3 region has the DNA TGTGCCAGCTCACCGCGGACTAGCGGGGGGGCGGATGAGCAGTTCTTC. Translating gives CASSPRTSGGADEQFF.

The rearrangement links TRBV27 to TRBJ2-2, with a possible D match to TRBD2 (5 bases). The V gene's germline CDR1 is MNHEY and CDR2 SMNVEV (reference sequence). Deletions cut 6 bases from V and 4 bases from J, with 12 bases between. CDR3 length: 14 amino acids. Here the CDR3 reads CASRIGEGTGELFF. In DNA form, the CDR3 reads TGTGCCAGCAGGATCGGTGAGGGCACCGGGGAGCTGTTTTTT.